The 20 T cell receptor beta chains given below trace back to one sample, sequenced in a study of monozygotic twins with inflammatory bowel disease. TCRdb reprocessed the 5' RACE reads, keeping one entry per CDR3 protein, no DNA. Its table lists about 300,000 distinct CDR3 sequences. Sequencing used blood. Receptor source: a human donor with ulcerative colitis or Crohn's disease, or a healthy co-twin of an affected twin (not recorded which).

The V gene is TRBV10-3, the J gene TRBJ1-5; TCRdb selects TRBD1, and the lack of DNA leaves this call unchecked. Germline-derived CDR1 and CDR2 are ENHRY and SYGVKD. The CDR3 has 15 amino acids. The CDR3 is CAISAGALSNQPQHF.

The V call is TRBV14, the J call TRBJ2-5; the TCRdb call, TRBD1, lacks DNA for checking. The CDR3 spans 15 residues. Germline lookup yields CDR1 SGHDN and CDR2 FVKESK. The CDR3 sequence is CASSQMGQGIGTQYF.

This chain joins TRBV9 and TRBJ2-7. CDR1 is SGDLS and CDR2 is YYNGEE in the germline V gene. The CDR3 has 13 amino acids. CDR3 loop: CASSDWTDVEQYF. Full variable domain (remainder filled in from reference TRBV9 and TRBJ2-7): DSGVTQTPKHLITATGQRVTLRCSPRSGDLSVYWYQQSLDQGLQFLIQYYNGEERAKGNILERFSAQQFPDLHSELNLSSLELGDSALYFCASSDWTDVEQYFGPGTRLTVT.

This rearrangement joins TRBV5-6 to TRBJ1-5; TCRdb designates TRBD1, a call that cannot be tested without DNA. Germline V lookup: CDR1 SGHDT, CDR2 YYEEEE. CDR3 size: 16 residues. The chain's CDR3 is CASSRRQGYSNQPQHF.

This chain joins TRBV5-4 and TRBJ2-1; checking the TCRdb D call of TRBD2 is not possible without DNA. This CDR3 is built from 16 residues. CDR1 SGHNT and CDR2 YYREEE come from the germline V gene (reference sequence). The CDR3 sequence: CASSQTGTSGTAEQFF.

The J gene is TRBJ1-2, the V gene TRBV6-6; the TCRdb D gene call, TRBD1, has no DNA to confirm it. The germline V gene has CDR1 MNHNY and CDR2 SVGAGI (reference sequence). The CDR3 totals 13 residues. This CDR3 reads CASSPGTENGYTF.

The chain links TRBV20-1 to TRBJ2-7; TCRdb's D call, TRBD2, is unchecked because there is no DNA. Germline lookup yields CDR1 DFQATT and CDR2 SNEGSKA (reference sequence). CDR3 length: 14 residues. The CDR3 sequence: CSARVAGGPREQYF.

V and J are TRBV7-9 and TRBJ2-1; TCRdb reports TRBD2, a call that lacks DNA to check it against. The germline V gene has CDR1 SEHNR and CDR2 FQNEAQ (reference sequence). The CDR3 has 15 amino acids. CDR3 protein: CASSPGTSGTNEQFF.

The chain joins TRBV29-1 to TRBJ2-1. CDR1 is SQVTM, CDR2 ANQGSEA, per germline. CDR3 length: 11 amino acids. Here the CDR3 reads CSVGGFDEQFF.

This sequence joins TRBV20-1 and TRBJ2-7; TCRdb outputs TRBD2, but without DNA this stays unchecked. Looked up from germline, CDR1 is DFQATT and CDR2 is SNEGSKA (reference sequence). The CDR3 spans 13 residues. The CDR3 is CSATLAGGYEQYF.

The chain has TRBV20-1 and TRBJ2-1; TCRdb indicates TRBD2, and absent DNA this call remains unverified. This CDR3 contains 16 residues. CDR1 and CDR2 from the germline V gene are DFQATT and SNEGSKA (reference sequence). The CDR3 protein is CSARLGLAGRYNEQFF.

The chain recombines TRBV5-4 with TRBJ2-3; TCRdb gives TRBD1 as the D gene, but with no DNA this cannot be confirmed. Germline V gives CDR1 SGHNT, CDR2 YYREEE (reference sequence). The CDR3 loop spans 14 amino acids. The CDR3 is CASSLMGGPDTQYF.

This rearrangement joins TRBV7-9 to TRBJ2-1; TCRdb's D call of TRBD2 is untestable without DNA. This CDR3 has 14 amino acids. Germline V CDR1 and CDR2: SEHNR, FQNEAQ (reference sequence). CDR3 sequence reads: CASSPLLERIEQFF.

V and J are TRBV28 and TRBJ2-7. The CDR3 sequence is 11 residues long. The V gene's germline CDR1 is MDHEN and CDR2 SYDVKM. The CDR3 loop is CASSFLYEQYF.

The V gene is TRBV20-1, the J gene TRBJ2-5; TCRdb's D call, TRBD2, is unchecked because there is no DNA. The CDR3 runs to 11 residues. CDR1 and CDR2 (germline): DFQATT, SNEGSKA (reference sequence). CDR3 region: CSADPRETQYF.

The chain recombines TRBV7-2 with TRBJ1-1; TCRdb designates TRBD1, a call that cannot be tested without DNA. The germline V gene has CDR1 SGHTA and CDR2 FQGNSA. The CDR3 length is 12 residues. The CDR3 protein is CASSFTGVEAFF.

The gene calls are TRBV28 and TRBJ2-7. Germline V gene data show CDR1 as MDHEN and CDR2 as SYDVKM. The CDR3 loop spans 14 amino acids. CDR3 in amino acids: CASTPTGSGYEQYF.

V usage is TRBV4-3 and J usage is TRBJ2-7; TCRdb's D gene call, TRBD1, goes unchecked for lack of DNA. The CDR3 runs to 16 residues. Germline CDR1 and CDR2: LGHNA and YSLEER. CDR3 loop: CASSQVFGGNSYEQYF.

J is TRBJ2-2 and V is TRBV12-3 or TRBV12-4. CDR3 length: 13 residues. This CDR3 is CASSQTNTGELFF.

This CDR3 reads CASSQDRGALNTGELFF. The genes are TRBV4-3 and TRBJ2-2; TCRdb's assignment of TRBD2 cannot be checked, as there is no DNA. The V gene's germline CDR1 is LGHNA and CDR2 YSLEER. CDR3 length equals 17 residues.